This T cell receptor (beta chain) appears in the sequencing data of a study of human T cells and chemical hapten exposure. For the study at large: Patients having alopecia areata, totalis or universalis were mostly female.

This clonotype was found a few times. J lost 2 bases, V lost 11 bases, and 9 bases had no gene match. CDR3 length: 14 residues. The time point: patch test 3, about 24 weeks after DPC sensitization. Sample treatment: therapeutic diphenylcyclopropenone sensitization with weekly scalp DPC. Each CDR3 protein gets one entry after TCRdb re-called the RACE reads with MiXCR. The data show just under 60,000 distinct CDR3 sequences, under 15% seen once. The sequence was obtained from a man aged 30 to 45 with alopecia areata. Some clones in this sample may be carry-over from other donors' samples. The rearrangement uses TRBV12-3 or TRBV12-4 and TRBJ2-3, with TRBD1 identical over 8 bases. The sample in question was whole blood, obtained in connection with sensitization to the hapten diphenylcyclopropenone (DPC). The CDR3, as DNA: TGTGCCGGCTGGACAGGGCTCCTCACAGATACGCAGTATTTT. Translating it yields CAGWTGLLTDTQYF.